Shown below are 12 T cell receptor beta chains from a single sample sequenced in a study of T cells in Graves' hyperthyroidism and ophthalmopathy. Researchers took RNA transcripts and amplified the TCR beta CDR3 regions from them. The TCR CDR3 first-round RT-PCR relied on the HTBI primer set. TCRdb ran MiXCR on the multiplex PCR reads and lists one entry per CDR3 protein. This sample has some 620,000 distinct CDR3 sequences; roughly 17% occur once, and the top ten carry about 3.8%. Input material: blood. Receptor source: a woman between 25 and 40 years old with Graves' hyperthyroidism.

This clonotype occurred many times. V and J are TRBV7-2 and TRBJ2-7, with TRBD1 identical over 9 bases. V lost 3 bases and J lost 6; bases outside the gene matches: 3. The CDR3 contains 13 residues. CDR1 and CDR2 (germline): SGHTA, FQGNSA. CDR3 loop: CASSFTGGSEQYF. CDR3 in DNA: TGTGCCAGCAGCTTCACAGGGGGCTCCGAGCAGTACTTC.

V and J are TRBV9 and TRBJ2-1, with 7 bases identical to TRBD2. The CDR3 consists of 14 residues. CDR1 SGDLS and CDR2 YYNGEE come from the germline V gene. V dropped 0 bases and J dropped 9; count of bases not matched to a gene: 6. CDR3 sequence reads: CASSVGGGGGEQFF. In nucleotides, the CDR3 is TGTGCCAGCAGCGTAGGGGGTGGGGGGGGTGAGCAGTTCTTC. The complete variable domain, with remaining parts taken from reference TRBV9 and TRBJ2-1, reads DSGVTQTPKHLITATGQRVTLRCSPRSGDLSVYWYQQSLDQGLQFLIQYYNGEERAKGNILERFSAQQFPDLHSELNLSSLELGDSALYFCASSVGGGGGEQFFGPGTRLTVL.

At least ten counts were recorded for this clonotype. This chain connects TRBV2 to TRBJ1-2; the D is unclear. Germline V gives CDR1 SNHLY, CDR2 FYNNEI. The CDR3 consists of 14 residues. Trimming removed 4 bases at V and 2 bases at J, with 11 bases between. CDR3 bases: TGTGCCAGCAGTGCCGCCGTCGTAAACTATGGCTACACCTTC. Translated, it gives CASSAAVVNYGYTF.

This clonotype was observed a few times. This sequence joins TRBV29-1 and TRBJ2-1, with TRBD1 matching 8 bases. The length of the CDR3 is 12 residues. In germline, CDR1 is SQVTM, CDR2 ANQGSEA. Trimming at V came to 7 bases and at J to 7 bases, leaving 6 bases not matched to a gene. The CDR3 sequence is CSALRQGNEQFF. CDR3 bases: TGCAGCGCACTCCGACAGGGGAATGAGCAGTTCTTC.

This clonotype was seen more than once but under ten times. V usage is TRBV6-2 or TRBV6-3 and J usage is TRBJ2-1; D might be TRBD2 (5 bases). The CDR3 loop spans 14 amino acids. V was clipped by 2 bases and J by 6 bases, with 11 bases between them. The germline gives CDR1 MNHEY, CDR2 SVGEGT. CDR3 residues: CASSYEWESNEQFF. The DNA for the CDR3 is TGTGCCAGCAGTTACGAGTGGGAGAGCAATGAGCAGTTCTTC.

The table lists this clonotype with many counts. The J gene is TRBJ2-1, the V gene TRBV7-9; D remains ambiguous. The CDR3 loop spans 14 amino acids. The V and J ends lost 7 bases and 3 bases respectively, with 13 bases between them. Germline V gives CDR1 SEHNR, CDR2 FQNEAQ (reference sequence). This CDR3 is CASTLGWGYNEQFF. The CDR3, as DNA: TGTGCCAGCACCCTAGGCTGGGGCTACAATGAGCAGTTCTTC.

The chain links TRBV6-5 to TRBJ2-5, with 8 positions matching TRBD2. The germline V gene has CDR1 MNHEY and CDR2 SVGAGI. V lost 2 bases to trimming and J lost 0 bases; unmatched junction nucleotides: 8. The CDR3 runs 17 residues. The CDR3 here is CASSYGRLAGNQETQYF. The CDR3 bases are TGTGCCAGCAGTTACGGTCGTTTAGCGGGAAACCAAGAGACCCAGTACTTC.

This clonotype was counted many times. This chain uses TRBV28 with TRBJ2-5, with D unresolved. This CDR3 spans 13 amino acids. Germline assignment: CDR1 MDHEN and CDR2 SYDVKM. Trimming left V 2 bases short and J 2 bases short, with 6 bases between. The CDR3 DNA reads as TGTGCCAGCAGTTTAGTACAGCAAGAGACCCAGTACTTC. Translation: CASSLVQQETQYF.

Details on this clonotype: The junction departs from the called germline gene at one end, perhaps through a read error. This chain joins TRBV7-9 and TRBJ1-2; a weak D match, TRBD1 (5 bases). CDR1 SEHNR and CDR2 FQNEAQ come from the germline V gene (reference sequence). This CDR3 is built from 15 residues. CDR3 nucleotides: TGCGCCAGCAGCCAAGACGGGCAGGGTAGATATGGCTACACCTTC. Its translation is CASSQDGQGRYGYTF.

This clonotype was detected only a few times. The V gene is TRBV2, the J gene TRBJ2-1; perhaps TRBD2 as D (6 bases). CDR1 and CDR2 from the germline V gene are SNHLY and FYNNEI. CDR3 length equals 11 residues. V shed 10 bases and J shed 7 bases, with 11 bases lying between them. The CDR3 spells CATTRGNEQFF. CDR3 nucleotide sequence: TGTGCCACCACCCGGGGGAATGAGCAGTTCTTC. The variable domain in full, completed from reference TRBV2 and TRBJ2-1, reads EPEVTQTPSHQVTQMGQEVILRCVPISNHLYFYWYRQILGQKVEFLVSFYNNEISEKSEIFDDQFSVERPDGSNFTLKIRSTKLEDSAMYFCATTRGNEQFFGPGTRLTVL.

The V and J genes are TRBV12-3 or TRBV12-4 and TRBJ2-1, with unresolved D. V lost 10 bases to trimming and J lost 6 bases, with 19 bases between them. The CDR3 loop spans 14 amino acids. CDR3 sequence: CATTWVLVTNEQFF. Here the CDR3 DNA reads TGTGCCACCACGTGGGTCCTCGTTACCAATGAGCAGTTCTTC.

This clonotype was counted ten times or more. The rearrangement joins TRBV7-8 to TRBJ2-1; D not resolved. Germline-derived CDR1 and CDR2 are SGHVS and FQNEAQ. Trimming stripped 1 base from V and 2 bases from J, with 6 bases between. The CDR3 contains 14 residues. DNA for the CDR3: TGTGCCAGCAGCTTAGTTGGAGCCTACAATGAGCAGTTCTTC. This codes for CASSLVGAYNEQFF.